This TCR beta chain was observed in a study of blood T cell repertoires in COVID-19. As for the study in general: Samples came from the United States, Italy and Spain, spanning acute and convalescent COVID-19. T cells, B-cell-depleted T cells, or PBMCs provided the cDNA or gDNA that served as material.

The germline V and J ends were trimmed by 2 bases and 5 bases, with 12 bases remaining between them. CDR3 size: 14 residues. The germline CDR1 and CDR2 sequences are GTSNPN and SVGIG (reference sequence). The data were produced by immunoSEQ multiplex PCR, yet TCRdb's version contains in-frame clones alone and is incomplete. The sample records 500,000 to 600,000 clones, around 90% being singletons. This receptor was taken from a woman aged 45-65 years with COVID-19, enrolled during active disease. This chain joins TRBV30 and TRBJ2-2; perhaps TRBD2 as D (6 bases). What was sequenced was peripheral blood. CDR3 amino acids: CAWSRTKGTGELFF. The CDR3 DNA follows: TGTGCCTGGAGTAGGACTAAGGGAACCGGGGAGCTGTTTTTT. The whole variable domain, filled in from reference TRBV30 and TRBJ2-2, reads SQTIHQWPATLVQPVGSPLSLECTVEGTSNPNLYWYRQAAGRGLQLLFYSVGIGQISSEVPQNLSASRPQDRQFILSSKKLLLSDSGFYLCAWSRTKGTGELFFGEGSRLTVL.